Sequencing of this T cell receptor beta chain was carried out in a study of response to subunit inactivated influenza vaccine. Findings of the study overall: A suggestion made by the authors is that each seasonal influenza vaccination recruits few new T cells.

Trimming shortened V by 7 bases and J by 1 base, and 13 bases separated the two germline ends. Germline V lookup: CDR1 MNHEY, CDR2 SVGEGT. The CDR3 has 15 amino acids. One entry per CDR3 protein results from TCRdb running MiXCR on the RT-PCR reads. The table includes about 700,000 distinct CDR3 sequences, 14% detected once. This clonotype was detected ten times or more. Antigen: not known. The V gene is TRBV6-2 or TRBV6-3, the J gene TRBJ2-2; no definite D call. This TCR was recovered from a man aged 50-60 years who received an inactivated influenza vaccine. Material: PBMCs from blood, obtained less than 15 days before vaccination. Here the CDR3 reads CASIGWAVNTGELFF. The CDR3 bases are TGTGCCAGCATCGGCTGGGCGGTGAACACCGGGGAGCTGTTTTTT.